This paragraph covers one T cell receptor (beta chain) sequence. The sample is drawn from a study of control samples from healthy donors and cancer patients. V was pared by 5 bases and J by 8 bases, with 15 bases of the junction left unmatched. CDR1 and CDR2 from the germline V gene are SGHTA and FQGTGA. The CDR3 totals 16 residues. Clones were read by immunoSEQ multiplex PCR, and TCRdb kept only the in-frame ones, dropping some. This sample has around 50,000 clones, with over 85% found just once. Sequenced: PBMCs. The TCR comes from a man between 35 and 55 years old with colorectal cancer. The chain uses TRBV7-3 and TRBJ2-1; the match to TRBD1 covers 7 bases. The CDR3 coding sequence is TGTGCCAGCAGCCCCTGGCCCGGGACAGTAGATCATGAGCAGTTCTTC. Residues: CASSPWPGTVDHEQFF.